Included here is one T cell receptor beta chain sequence, with context. Antigen: not known. These data are taken from a study of shared clonotypes between healthy human individuals. Study observations and caveats: Shared clonotypes: 4.5% to 6% naive CD4, under 4% naive CD8, roughly 2.2% memory CD4, over 0.3% memory CD8.

The assay was carried out at the deep level. Clones were read by immunoSEQ multiplex PCR, and TCRdb kept only the in-frame ones, dropping some. Among fewer than 3 million clones listed, 85% to 95% were seen once. CDR3 size: 15 residues. Between the trimmed V and J ends, which lost 6 bases and 0 bases, there was a span of 12 bases. Germline V gene sequence: CDR1 MNHEY, CDR2 SMNVEV (reference sequence). The TCR originated in a man aged 18 to 29 in good health. Some clones in this sample may be carry-over from other donors' samples. This chain links TRBV27 with TRBJ1-5; D uncertain. Sequencing was done on a sample of naive CD4+ T cells from PBMCs. Described subset: CD45RA+ positively selected. The CDR3 sequence: CASRRASNSNQPQHF. The DNA of the CDR3 is TGTGCCAGCAGACGGGCCAGCAATAGCAATCAGCCCCAGCATTTT.